This record looks at one T cell receptor beta chain sequence and its context. The sample is drawn from a study of blood T cell repertoires in COVID-19. V shed 7 bases and J 12 bases; nucleotides not matched to a gene: 8. Germline CDR1 LNHDA, CDR2 SQIVND (reference sequence). The CDR3 is made up of 14 amino acids. Method: immunoSEQ multiplex PCR; TCRdb's copy keeps in-frame clones and lacks some. The data contain approximately 500,000 clones, approximately 91% of them singletons. The clonotype comes from a woman aged 50 to 65 with COVID-19, enrolled during active disease. The gene calls are TRBV19 and TRBJ2-1; 14 bases map to TRBD2. The sequenced sample consisted of peripheral blood. The CDR3 coding sequence is TGTGCCAGTACCCGGACTAGCGGGGGGTCGACGCAGTTCTTC. This sequence encodes CASTRTSGGSTQFF.